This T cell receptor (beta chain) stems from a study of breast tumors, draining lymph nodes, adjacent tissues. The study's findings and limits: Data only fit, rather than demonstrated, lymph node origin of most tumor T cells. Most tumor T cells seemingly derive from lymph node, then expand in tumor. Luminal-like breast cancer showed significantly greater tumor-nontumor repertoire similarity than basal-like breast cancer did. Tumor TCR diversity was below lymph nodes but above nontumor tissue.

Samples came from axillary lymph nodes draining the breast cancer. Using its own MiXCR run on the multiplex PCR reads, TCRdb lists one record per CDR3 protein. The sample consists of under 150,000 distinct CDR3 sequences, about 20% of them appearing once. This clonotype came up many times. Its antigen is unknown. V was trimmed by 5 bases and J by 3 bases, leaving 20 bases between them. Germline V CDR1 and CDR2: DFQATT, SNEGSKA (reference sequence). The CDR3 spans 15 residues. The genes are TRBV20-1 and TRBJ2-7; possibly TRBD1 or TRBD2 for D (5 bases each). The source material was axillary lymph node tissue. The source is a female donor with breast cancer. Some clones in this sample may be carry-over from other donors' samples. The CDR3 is CSASQGRDGRYEQYF. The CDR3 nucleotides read TGCAGTGCTTCCCAGGGCCGGGACGGACGCTACGAGCAGTACTTC.